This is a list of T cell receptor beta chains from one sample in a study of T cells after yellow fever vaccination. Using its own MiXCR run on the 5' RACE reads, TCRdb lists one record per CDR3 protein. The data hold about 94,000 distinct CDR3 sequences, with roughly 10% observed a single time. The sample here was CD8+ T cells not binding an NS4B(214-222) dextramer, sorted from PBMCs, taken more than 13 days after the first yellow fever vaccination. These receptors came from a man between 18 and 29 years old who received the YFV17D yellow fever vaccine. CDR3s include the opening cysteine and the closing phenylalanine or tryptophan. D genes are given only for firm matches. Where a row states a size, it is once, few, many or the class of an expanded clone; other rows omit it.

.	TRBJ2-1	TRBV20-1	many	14	TGCAGTGCTATCGGGGAGAGCTCCTACAATGAGCAGTTCTTC	CSAIGESSYNEQFF
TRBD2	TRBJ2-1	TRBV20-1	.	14	TGCAGTGCTACACTACTAGCGGGGGAATATGAGCAGTTCTTC	CSATLLAGEYEQFF
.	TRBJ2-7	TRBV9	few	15	TGTGCCAGCAGCCCCGGGACACCCCTACACTACGAGCAGTACTTC	CASSPGTPLHYEQYF
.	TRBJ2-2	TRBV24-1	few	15	TGTGCCACCAGTGCCCTGACAGGGAACACCGGGGAGCTGTTTTTT	CATSALTGNTGELFF
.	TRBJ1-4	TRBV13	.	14	TGTGCCAGCAGCTTATCAGGGGAGATTGAAAAACTGTTTTTT	CASSLSGEIEKLFF
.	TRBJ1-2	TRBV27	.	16	TGTGCCAGCAGCCCCGTTGGGTTCTTTCTCCGGGATGGCTACACCTTC	CASSPVGFFLRDGYTF
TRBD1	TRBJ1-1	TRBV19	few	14	TGTGCCAGTAGTACAGGGGGGTTTGCCACTGAAGCTTTCTTT	CASSTGGFATEAFF
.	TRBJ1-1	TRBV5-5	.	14	TGTGCCAGCAGCTTGGTAGGGACGCGGGCTGAAGCTTTCTTT	CASSLVGTRAEAFF
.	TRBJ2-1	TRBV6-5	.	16	TGTGCCAGCAGTTACTCGTCCCAGGGCACCTACAATGAGCAGTTCTTC	CASSYSSQGTYNEQFF
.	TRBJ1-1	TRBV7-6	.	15	TGTGCCAGCAGCCTCATGACGGGGGCCAACACTGAAGCTTTCTTT	CASSLMTGANTEAFF
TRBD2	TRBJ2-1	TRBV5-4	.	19	TGTGCCAGCAGCTTGGCTACACTGACTAGCGGGGGGGCGAGCAATGAGCAGTTCTTC	CASSLATLTSGGASNEQFF
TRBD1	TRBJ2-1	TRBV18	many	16	TGTGCCAGCTCACCAACGGGGACAGGGGAATACAATGAGCAGTTCTTC	CASSPTGTGEYNEQFF
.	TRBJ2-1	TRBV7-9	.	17	TGTGCCAGCAGCTCTCCAGCCCGGGACTCAAACCCACATGAGCAGTTCTTC	CASSSPARDSNPHEQFF
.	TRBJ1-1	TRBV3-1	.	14	TGTGCCAGCAGCCAAGTAGGGGTGAACACTGAAGCTTTCTTT	CASSQVGVNTEAFF
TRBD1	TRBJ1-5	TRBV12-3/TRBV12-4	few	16	TGTGCCAGCAGCTCCCAGGACAGGTATAGCAATCAGCCCCAGCATTTT	CASSSQDRYSNQPQHF
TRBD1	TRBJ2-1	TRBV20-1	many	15	TGCAGTGCCGAACCCCGGGACAGGGGTTGGAATGAGCAGTTCTTC	CSAEPRDRGWNEQFF
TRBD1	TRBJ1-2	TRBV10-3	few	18	TGTGCCATCAGTGGCTCGGGGACAGGATTGGAAGCTAACTATGGCTACACCTTC	CAISGSGTGLEANYGYTF
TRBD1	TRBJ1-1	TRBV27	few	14	TGTGCCAGCAGGATACAGGGGGCGTCCACTGAAGCTTTCTTT	CASRIQGASTEAFF
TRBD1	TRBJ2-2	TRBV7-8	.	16	TGTGCCAGCAGCCCTACCGGGACAGGAAACACCGGGGAGCTGTTTTTT	CASSPTGTGNTGELFF
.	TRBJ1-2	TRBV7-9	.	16	TGTGCCAGCAGCTTAGCGGCAGGGCGGGCTAACTATGGCTACACCTTC	CASSLAAGRANYGYTF
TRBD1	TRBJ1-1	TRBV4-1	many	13	TGCGCCAGCAGCTTTCAGGGGGGCACTGAAGCTTTCTTT	CASSFQGGTEAFF
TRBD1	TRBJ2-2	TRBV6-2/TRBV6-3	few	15	TGTGCCAGCAGACTAGACCTACAGGGGCCCGGGGAGCTGTTTTTT	CASRLDLQGPGELFF
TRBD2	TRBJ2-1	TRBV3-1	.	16	TGTGCCAGCAGCCAAGTTAGCGGGGGGCCGTACAATGAGCAGTTCTTC	CASSQVSGGPYNEQFF